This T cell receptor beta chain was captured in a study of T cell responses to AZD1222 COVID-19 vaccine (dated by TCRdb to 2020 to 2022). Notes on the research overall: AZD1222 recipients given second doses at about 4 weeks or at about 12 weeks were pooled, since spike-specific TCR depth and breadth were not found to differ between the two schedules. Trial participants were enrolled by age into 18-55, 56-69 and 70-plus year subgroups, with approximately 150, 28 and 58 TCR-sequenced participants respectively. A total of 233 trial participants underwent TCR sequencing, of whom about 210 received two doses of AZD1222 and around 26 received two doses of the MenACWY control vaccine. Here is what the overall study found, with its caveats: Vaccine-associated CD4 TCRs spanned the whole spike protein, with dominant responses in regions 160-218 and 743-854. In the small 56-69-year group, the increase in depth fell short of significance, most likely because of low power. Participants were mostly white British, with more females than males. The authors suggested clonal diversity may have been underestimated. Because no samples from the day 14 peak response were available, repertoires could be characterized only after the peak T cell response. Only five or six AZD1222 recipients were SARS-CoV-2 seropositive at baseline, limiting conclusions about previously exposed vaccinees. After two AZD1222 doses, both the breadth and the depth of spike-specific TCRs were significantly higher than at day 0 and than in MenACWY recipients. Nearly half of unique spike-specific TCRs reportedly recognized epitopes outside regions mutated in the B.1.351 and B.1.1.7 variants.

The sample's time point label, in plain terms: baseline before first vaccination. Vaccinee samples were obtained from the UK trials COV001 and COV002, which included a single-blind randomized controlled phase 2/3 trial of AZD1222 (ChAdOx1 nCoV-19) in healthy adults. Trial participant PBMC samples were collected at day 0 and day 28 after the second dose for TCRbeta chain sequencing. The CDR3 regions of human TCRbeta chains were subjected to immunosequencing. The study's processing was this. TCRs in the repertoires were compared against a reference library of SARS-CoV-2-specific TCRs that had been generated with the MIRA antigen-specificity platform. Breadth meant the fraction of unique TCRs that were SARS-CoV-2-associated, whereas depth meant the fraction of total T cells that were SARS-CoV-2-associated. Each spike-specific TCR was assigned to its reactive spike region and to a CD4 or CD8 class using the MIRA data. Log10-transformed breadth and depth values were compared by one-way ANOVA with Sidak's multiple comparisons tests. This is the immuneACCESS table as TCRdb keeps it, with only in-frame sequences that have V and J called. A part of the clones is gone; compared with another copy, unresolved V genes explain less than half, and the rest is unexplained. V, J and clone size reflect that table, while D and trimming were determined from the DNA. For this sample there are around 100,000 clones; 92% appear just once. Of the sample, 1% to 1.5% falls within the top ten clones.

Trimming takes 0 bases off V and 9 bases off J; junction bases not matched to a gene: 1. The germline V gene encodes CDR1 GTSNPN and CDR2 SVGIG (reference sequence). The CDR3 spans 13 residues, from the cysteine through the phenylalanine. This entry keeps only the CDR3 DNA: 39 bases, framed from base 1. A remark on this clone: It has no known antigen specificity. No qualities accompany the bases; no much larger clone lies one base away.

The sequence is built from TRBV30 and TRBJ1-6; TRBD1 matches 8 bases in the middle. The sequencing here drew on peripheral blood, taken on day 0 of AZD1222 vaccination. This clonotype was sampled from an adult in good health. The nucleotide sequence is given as TGTGCCTGGAGTGTCGACAGGGGTTCACCCCTCCACTTT. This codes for CAWSVDRGSPLHF.